The T cell receptor beta chain described here comes from a study of Graves' ophthalmopathy and Graves' hyperthyroidism. Across the whole study: The collection of peripheral blood took place at initial diagnosis, before any treatment.

This clonotype was detected only once. What it recognizes is unknown. In germline, CDR1 is SGHAT, CDR2 FQDESV (reference sequence). The CDR3 consists of 13 residues. Pregnant or lactating patients and those with other autoimmune diseases or uncontrolled infections were excluded. It was on clinical symptoms, serum thyroxine, TRAb, thyroid ultrasound and orbital computed tomography that diagnosis relied. Study-wide points: Sensitivity of about 70% and specificity of 72% to 80% were achieved by the model that predicted ophthalmopathy progression.

TCR beta CDR3 regions were amplified from RNA transcripts. The library came from an HTBI-primed first-round RT-PCR and a second-round multiplex PCR. TCRdb redid the calling of the multiplex PCR reads with MiXCR, one entry per CDR3 protein. The table has some 750,000 distinct CDR3 sequences, roughly 40% seen once; the top ten hold less than 55%. The chain joins TRBV11-1 to TRBJ1-6; TRBD1 matches 9 bases. The TCR comes from an adult man with Graves' ophthalmopathy. The sequenced sample was peripheral blood. CDR3 residues: CATQGAEYSPLHF. The CDR3 nucleotides read TGTGCTACACAGGGGGCCGAATATTCACCCCTCCACTTT.